This T cell receptor beta chain was recovered during a study of beta chain features in type 1 diabetes. As for the study in general: All of the samples together had 107,917,701 sorted cells examined.

This clone has ten or more counts. V shed 6 bases and J 0 bases; nucleotides not matched to a gene: 5. The CDR3 is made up of 14 amino acids. The germline V gene has CDR1 SGHTA and CDR2 FQGNSA. What was sequenced were expressed TCRB transcripts, since all of the isolated RNA had been reverse transcribed. Method: immunoSEQ multiplex PCR; TCRdb's copy keeps in-frame clones and lacks some. The sample has nearly 350,000 clones; approximately 8% are singletons. All of the sorted populations showed purity greater than 98%. The sequence derives from a woman aged 18-29 years in good health. Source material: central memory CD4+ T cells from blood. The rearrangement links TRBV7-2 to TRBJ2-7; 7 bases map to TRBD2. CDR3 region: CASRWSGTSYEQYF. DNA of the CDR3: TGTGCCAGCAGGTGGAGCGGGACCTCCTACGAGCAGTACTTC.